The rows below give T cell receptor beta chains drawn from one sample of a study of radiation and T cells in renal cell carcinoma. Data came from immunoSEQ multiplex PCR; TCRdb stores just in-frame clones and leaves some out. The sample records 160,000 or so clones, approximately 88% being singletons. Sequencing used blood, obtained from a patient whose treatment included radiotherapy and nephrectomy. These receptors all come from a woman aged 45-65 years with renal cell carcinoma. Both conserved end residues are part of each CDR3. The D gene is left open where the match is weak. A clone size is listed for some rows: how often the clone was seen (once, few, many), or a class if it is expanded.

TRBD2	once	TRBJ2-7	TRBV18	TGTGCCAGCTCACCACCGTTAGCGGGTTCCTACGAGCAGTACTTC	CASSPPLAGSYEQYF
.	.	TRBJ1-2	TRBV23-1	TGCGCCAGCAGTCCCGACCTGAGGGGCTACACCTTC	CASSPDLRGYTF
TRBD2	.	TRBJ2-1	TRBV2	TGTGCCAGCTTGGGTAGCGGGGGATCTAATGAGCAGTTCTTC	CASLGSGGSNEQFF
.	.	TRBJ1-6	TRBV7-2	TGTGCCAGCAGCCCCCGGGATTCACCCCTCCACTTT	CASSPRDSPLHF
TRBD2	.	TRBJ2-3	TRBV19	TGTGCCAGTAGTAACCTAGCGGGGGGCACAGATACGCAGTATTTT	CASSNLAGGTDTQYF
TRBD2	.	TRBJ2-3	TRBV27	TGTGCCAGCAGTGCACTAGCGGGGGGGCCGGGAGATACGCAGTATTTT	CASSALAGGPGDTQYF
TRBD1	.	TRBJ2-3	TRBV7-3	TGTGCCAGCAGCCCCACCCGGACAGGTGGGACAGATACGCAGTATTTT	CASSPTRTGGTDTQYF
TRBD1	once	TRBJ1-3	TRBV5-1	TGCGCCAGCAGCTGGGACAGTCCCGGAAACACCATATATTTT	CASSWDSPGNTIYF
.	once	TRBJ2-3	TRBV19	TGTGCCAGTAGTATAGCCTCTAGCACAGATACGCAGTATTTT	CASSIASSTDTQYF
.	.	TRBJ1-1	TRBV25-1	TGTGCCAGCAGTGACCCTGAGGGCTGGGGCGAAGCTTTCTTT	CASSDPEGWGEAFF
.	.	TRBJ1-4	TRBV5-1	TGCGCCAGCAGAAGAACAACAGGGTCGGATGAAAAACTGTTTTTT	CASRRTTGSDEKLFF
.	.	TRBJ2-7	TRBV12-5	TGTGCTAGTGGTTTGGTAATGGGGGTGGGCGAGCAGTACTTC	CASGLVMGVGEQYF
.	.	TRBJ2-2	TRBV7-2	TGTGCCAGCAGCTTAGTGGTAGCGCAGAACACCGGGGAGCTGTTTTTT	CASSLVVAQNTGELFF
.	once	TRBJ2-5	TRBV19	TGTGCCAGTAGTCTGGGCGGAACGTTCCAAGAGACCCAGTACTTC	CASSLGGTFQETQYF
.	.	TRBJ1-1	TRBV19	TGTGCCAGTAGTCAACAGGTGAACACTGAAGCTTTCTTT	CASSQQVNTEAFF
.	.	TRBJ2-5	TRBV5-1	TGCGCCAGCAGCTCCTACCAACAGGCATACCAAGAGACCCAGTACTTC	CASSSYQQAYQETQYF
TRBD2	.	TRBJ2-2	TRBV7-7	TGTGCTAGCAGCCCCGGACTAGCGGCGAACACCGGGGAGCTGTTTTTT	CASSPGLAANTGELFF
.	.	TRBJ1-6	TRBV19	TGTGCCAGTAGTATAGATCCGTCTAGAGCACCCCTCCACTTT	CASSIDPSRAPLHF
TRBD1	.	TRBJ2-7	TRBV6-6	TGTGCCAGCAGCTTGGGACAGGTACCTCCCTACGAGCAGTACTTC	CASSLGQVPPYEQYF
.	.	TRBJ1-1	TRBV5-8	TGTGCCAGCAGGCGAGCCCAGAGGACGAACACTGAAGCTTTCTTT	CASRRAQRTNTEAFF
TRBD2	.	TRBJ2-3	TRBV19	TGTGCCAGTAGTTCGGGCGGGGGGCCGACAGATACGCAGTATTTT	CASSSGGGPTDTQYF
.	.	TRBJ1-6	TRBV5-6	TGTGCCAGCAGCTTGCCCAGGGCCGTCGGATCACCCCTCCACTTT	CASSLPRAVGSPLHF
.	.	TRBJ1-2	TRBV25-1	TGTGCCAGCTTAAGCGGGGCCGGTTATGGCTACACCTTC	CASLSGAGYGYTF
.	.	TRBJ2-7	TRBV7-9	TGTGCCAGCAGCCCAACCCTGGTGGGCGAGCAGTACTTC	CASSPTLVGEQYF
.	.	TRBJ1-3	TRBV6-6	TGTGCCAGCAGTTACTCTGGCCGGGGCAAGGGAAACACCATATATTTT	CASSYSGRGKGNTIYF
TRBD1	.	TRBJ2-6	TRBV30	TGTGCCTGGTCTCAGGGGGTAGCCAACGTCCTGACTTTC	CAWSQGVANVLTF
.	.	TRBJ1-4	TRBV7-2	TGTGCCAGCAGCTCACGGCGGCTGATTAATGAAAAACTGTTTTTT	CASSSRRLINEKLFF
.	.	TRBJ2-3	TRBV2	TGTGCCAGCGGGGGCCGGCGCACAGATACGCAGTATTTT	CASGGRRTDTQYF
.	.	TRBJ1-2	TRBV5-5	TGTGCCAGCAGCTTTCCAGACAGGAGCGCTAACTATGGCTACACCTTC	CASSFPDRSANYGYTF
.	.	TRBJ2-7	TRBV4-1	TGCGCCAGCAGCCATTCCCCTAGTCTTAAAGACGGTTCCTACGAGCAGTACTTC	CASSHSPSLKDGSYEQYF
.	.	TRBJ2-3	TRBV6-6	TGTGCCAGCAGTCCAGAAGATACGCAGTATTTT	CASSPEDTQYF
.	.	TRBJ2-3	TRBV19	TGTGCCAGTAGTATAGATTCGGGTATCGCAGATACGCAGTATTTT	CASSIDSGIADTQYF
TRBD1	.	TRBJ1-2	TRBV19	TGTGCCAGTAGTATCAGGACAGGGCGGACGGAGGGCTACACCTTC	CASSIRTGRTEGYTF
TRBD1	.	TRBJ2-1	TRBV11-2	TGTGCCAGCAGCCCCGACAGGGGCCCCCATGAGCAGTTCTTC	CASSPDRGPHEQFF
.	.	TRBJ1-2	TRBV19	TGTGCCAGTAGTATTTCCGGGGGACATGGCTACACCTTC	CASSISGGHGYTF
.	.	TRBJ2-2	TRBV2	TGTGCCAGCACCGAGGAGGGGGGATCAAACACCGGGGAGCTGTTTTTT	CASTEEGGSNTGELFF
TRBD1	.	TRBJ2-1	TRBV15	TGTGCCACCAGCAGAGATTACGGGACAGGAGGCAATGAGCAGTTCTTC	CATSRDYGTGGNEQFF
TRBD2	.	TRBJ2-5	TRBV11-1	TGTGCCAGCAGCGGTCAAGCGGGGGGGCCGGAGACCCAGTACTTC	CASSGQAGGPETQYF
TRBD1	.	TRBJ1-5	TRBV19	TGTGCCAGTAGTATAATTGGGACAGGGGATCAGCCCCAGCATTTT	CASSIIGTGDQPQHF
.	.	TRBJ1-2	TRBV7-8	TGTGCCAGCAGCAACCTCGGGGCCGGGGGATATGGCTACACCTTC	CASSNLGAGGYGYTF
.	.	TRBJ1-2	TRBV7-9	TGTGCCAGCAGCCTAACGGGGGAGAGTAGCTACACCTTC	CASSLTGESSYTF
.	few	TRBJ1-1	TRBV7-9	TGTGCCAGCAGCTTCGGGACTGCGAACACTGAAGCTTTCTTT	CASSFGTANTEAFF
TRBD1	.	TRBJ1-6	TRBV19	TGTGCCAGTACCCCGGACAGGGCCTATAATTCACCCCTCCACTTT	CASTPDRAYNSPLHF
.	.	TRBJ2-7	TRBV7-8	TGTGCCAGCAGCTACCGGGACCGCGATCAGACCTACGAGCAGTACTTC	CASSYRDRDQTYEQYF
TRBD1	.	TRBJ1-2	TRBV6-1	TGTGCCAGCAGTGAATGGGACAGGCAAACCGTTACACCTGGCTACACCTTC	CASSEWDRQTVTPGYTF
.	.	TRBJ1-1	TRBV7-2	TGTGCCAGCAGCTACACAGGGAACACTGAAGCTTTCTTT	CASSYTGNTEAFF
TRBD2	.	TRBJ2-5	TRBV6-6	TGTGCCAGCAGTTTCGAAGGCGGGGGGGAGACCCAGTACTTC	CASSFEGGGETQYF
TRBD1	.	TRBJ1-5	TRBV13	TGTGCCAGCAGCTTGGGACAGGTCAATCAGCCCCAGCATTTT	CASSLGQVNQPQHF
.	.	TRBJ1-3	TRBV19	TGTGCCAGTAGTATGGGTGGTCCTCGCTCTGGAAACACCATATATTTT	CASSMGGPRSGNTIYF
.	.	TRBJ1-1	TRBV30	TGTGCCTGGAGATATGGGATGAACACTGAAGCTTTCTTT	CAWRYGMNTEAFF
TRBD1	.	TRBJ1-2	TRBV7-2	TGTGCCAGCAGCCTGGACAGGGCTCCGAACTATGGCTACACCTTC	CASSLDRAPNYGYTF
.	.	TRBJ1-2	TRBV27	TGTGCCAGCAGCCGCCCGGGGGGCTATGGCTACACCTTC	CASSRPGGYGYTF
TRBD1	.	TRBJ2-7	TRBV6-1	TGTGCCAGCAGAAGCACCGGGACAGGGATCGGGGAGCAGTACTTC	CASRSTGTGIGEQYF
.	.	TRBJ2-2	TRBV19	TGTGCCAGTAGTATAGTGGGGGCACGGGGGGAGCTGTTTTTT	CASSIVGARGELFF
.	.	TRBJ1-5	TRBV7-8	TGTGCCAGCAGCCCGACAGATAGCAATCAGCCCCAGCATTTT	CASSPTDSNQPQHF
TRBD1	.	TRBJ1-2	TRBV2	TGTGCCAGCACAGGGACAGCTAACTATGGCTACACCTTC	CASTGTANYGYTF
TRBD1	.	TRBJ2-1	TRBV2	TGTACCAGCAAACCGGGACAGGGTTATAATGAGCAGTTCTTC	CTSKPGQGYNEQFF
.	.	TRBJ2-1	TRBV5-5	TGTGCCAGCAGCTTGAACTTCAATGAGCAGTTCTTC	CASSLNFNEQFF
.	.	TRBJ1-1	TRBV19	TGTGCCATTTCGACAAATCTGAACACTGAAGCTTTCTTT	CAISTNLNTEAFF
.	.	TRBJ1-5	TRBV6-6	TGTGCCAGCAGTTATGGGGGAGGCAATCAGCCCCAGCATTTT	CASSYGGGNQPQHF